These T cell receptor beta chains were read from a single sample in a study of cytomegalovirus exposure and HLA in healthy donors. Data came from immunoSEQ multiplex PCR; TCRdb stores just in-frame clones and leaves some out. The sample yields 150,000 or so clones, 89% seen once. What was sequenced was PBMCs. All receptors come from a woman aged 18 to 35 in good health and CMV-seropositive. Each CDR3 is given with its conserved first and last residue. The order of the fields is D gene, V gene, J gene, clone size, CDR3 DNA, CDR3 protein. The D gene is left open where the match is weak. Where a row states a size, it is once, few, many or the class of an expanded clone; other rows omit it.

TRBD1	TRBV6-6	TRBJ2-1	NA	TGTGCCAGCAGCCCCGGGACAGCCAATGAGCAGTTCTTC	CASSPGTANEQFF
TRBD1	TRBV19	TRBJ2-7	NA	TGTGCCAGTAGTATTGGGACAGGGCCCTACGAGCAGTACTTC	CASSIGTGPYEQYF
NA	TRBV27	TRBJ2-5	NA	TGTGCCAGCACCTCGGAGACCCAGTACTTC	CASTSETQYF
TRBD1	TRBV7-2	TRBJ1-2	NA	TGTGCCAGCAGCTTAGAGCAGGGGGCTGGAGGCTACACCTTC	CASSLEQGAGGYTF
NA	TRBV5-1	TRBJ2-1	once	TGCGCCAGCAGCTTAGAGAATGAGCAGTTCTTC	CASSLENEQFF
NA	TRBV6-5	TRBJ2-7	few	TGTGCCAGCAGTTACTCGGCCGGGGGCTACGAGCAGTACTTC	CASSYSAGGYEQYF
NA	TRBV27	TRBJ2-7	NA	TGTGCCAGCAGTTTACGGGGTAGGACTTGGGACGAGCAGTACTTC	CASSLRGRTWDEQYF
NA	TRBV27	TRBJ1-1	NA	TGTGCCAGCAGTTTATCTTTCAGGGGGAACACTGAAGCTTTCTTT	CASSLSFRGNTEAFF
NA	TRBV19	TRBJ1-1	NA	TGTGCCAGTAGTAAAGGGAGGGGGTCTGAAGCTTTCTTT	CASSKGRGSEAFF
TRBD1	TRBV6-5	TRBJ1-2	medium-sized	TGTGCCAGCAGTTACCGCGGACAGGGCAGCTATGGCTACACCTTC	CASSYRGQGSYGYTF
TRBD1	TRBV28	TRBJ1-5	NA	TGTGCCAGCAGTTTATGGGGGGACAGGGAAGATTTT	CASSLWGDREDF
NA	TRBV9	TRBJ1-3	NA	TGTGCCAGCAGCGTACTCGGGGGGCGCCATGGTGGAAACACCATATATTTT	CASSVLGGRHGGNTIYF
TRBD1	TRBV30	TRBJ1-2	once	TGTGCCTGGAGGCCCCCGGGACAGAACCTCTATTATGGCTACACCTTC	CAWRPPGQNLYYGYTF
NA	TRBV9	TRBJ1-4	NA	TGTGCCAGCAGCGCCGCCCAGGGGATTAATGAAAAACTGTTTTTT	CASSAAQGINEKLFF
TRBD1	TRBV7-2	TRBJ1-1	NA	TGTGCCAGCAGCTTTCCGACAGGGAGCGCTGAAGCTTTCTTT	CASSFPTGSAEAFF
NA	TRBV11-2	TRBJ1-2	NA	TGTGCCAGCAGCCAGGGTGTAGGTTATGAAGGCTACACCTTC	CASSQGVGYEGYTF
NA	TRBV6-5	TRBJ2-3	NA	TGTGCCAGCGGCGACTATTCTTCTTATGATACGCAGTATTTT	CASGDYSSYDTQYF
TRBD1	TRBV28	TRBJ1-4	once	TGTGCCAGCATTCCAGGACAGGGAGCAACTAATGAAAAACTGTTTTTT	CASIPGQGATNEKLFF
TRBD1	TRBV6-6	TRBJ2-3	NA	TGTGCCAGCAGTTGGGACAGTCCAAATGGGGATACGCAGTATTTT	CASSWDSPNGDTQYF
NA	TRBV5-4	TRBJ2-5	once	TGTGCCAGCAGCTTGGAGGGTAGCGGTGAAGAGACCCAGTACTTC	CASSLEGSGEETQYF
TRBD1	TRBV30	TRBJ1-6	few	TGTGCCTGGGGGGACAGCTATAATTCACCCCTCCACTTT	CAWGDSYNSPLHF
NA	TRBV6-5	TRBJ2-7	NA	TGTGCCAGCAGCCTGGACTCGAAAGTGTACTTC	CASSLDSKVYF
TRBD2	TRBV5-1	TRBJ2-3	NA	TGCGCCAGCAGCTCTACTCCGGGACTAGGCCCAGATACGCAGTATTTT	CASSSTPGLGPDTQYF
NA	TRBV12-5	TRBJ1-2	NA	TGTGCTAGTGGTTTAGAGCTTGTGGGCTTTCGGGGGGCCATCGGCTACACCTTC	CASGLELVGFRGAIGYTF
TRBD2	TRBV5-1	TRBJ2-5	NA	TGCGCCAGCAGCCCGCGGGGGACCCAAGAGACCCAGTACTTC	CASSPRGTQETQYF
TRBD1	TRBV2	TRBJ2-5	NA	TGTGCCAGCACAGCCGGGACAGGGGTGGAGACCCAGTACTTC	CASTAGTGVETQYF
TRBD2	TRBV27	TRBJ2-3	NA	TGTGCCAGCAGTTTATCCTTGGGACTAGCGATCACAGATACGCAGTATTTT	CASSLSLGLAITDTQYF
TRBD1	TRBV19	TRBJ1-5	many	TGTGCCAGTACGACAGGGGCTCGTCAGCCCCAGCATTTT	CASTTGARQPQHF
NA	TRBV5-1	TRBJ1-2	NA	TGCGCCAGCAGCGGCCAGGGAGGCAACTATGGCTACACCTTC	CASSGQGGNYGYTF
TRBD2	TRBV6-4	TRBJ2-1	few	TGTGCCAGCAGTGACGGGACTAGCGGGGGCCATGAGCAGTTCTTC	CASSDGTSGGHEQFF
TRBD2	TRBV29-1	TRBJ2-1	NA	TGCAGCGGGCGAGCGGGGGCCAATGAGCAGTTCTTC	CSGRAGANEQFF